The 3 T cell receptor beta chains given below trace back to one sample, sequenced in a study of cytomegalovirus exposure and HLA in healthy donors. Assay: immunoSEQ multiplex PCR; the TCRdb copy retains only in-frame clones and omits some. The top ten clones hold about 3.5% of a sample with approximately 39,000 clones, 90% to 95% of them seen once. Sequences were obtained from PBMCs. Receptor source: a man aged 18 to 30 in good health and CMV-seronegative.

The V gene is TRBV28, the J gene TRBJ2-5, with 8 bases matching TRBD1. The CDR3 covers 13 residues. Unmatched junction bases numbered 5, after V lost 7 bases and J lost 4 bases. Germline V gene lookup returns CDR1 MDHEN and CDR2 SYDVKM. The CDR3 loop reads CASTTTGVETQYF. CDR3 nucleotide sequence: TGTGCCAGCACCACGACAGGGGTAGAGACCCAGTACTTC.

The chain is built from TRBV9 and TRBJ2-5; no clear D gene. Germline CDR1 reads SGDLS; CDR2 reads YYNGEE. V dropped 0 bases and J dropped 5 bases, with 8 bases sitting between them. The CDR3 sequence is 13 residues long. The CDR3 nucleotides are TGTGCCAGCAGCGTAGGACTGTGGGAGACCCAGTACTTC. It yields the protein CASSVGLWETQYF.

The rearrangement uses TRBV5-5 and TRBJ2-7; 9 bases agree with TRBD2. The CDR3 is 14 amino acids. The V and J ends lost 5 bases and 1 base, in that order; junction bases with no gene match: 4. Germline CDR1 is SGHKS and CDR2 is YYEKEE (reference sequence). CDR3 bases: TGTGCCAGCAGAGTCACTAGCGGGTCCTACGAGCAGTACTTC. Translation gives CASRVTSGSYEQYF.